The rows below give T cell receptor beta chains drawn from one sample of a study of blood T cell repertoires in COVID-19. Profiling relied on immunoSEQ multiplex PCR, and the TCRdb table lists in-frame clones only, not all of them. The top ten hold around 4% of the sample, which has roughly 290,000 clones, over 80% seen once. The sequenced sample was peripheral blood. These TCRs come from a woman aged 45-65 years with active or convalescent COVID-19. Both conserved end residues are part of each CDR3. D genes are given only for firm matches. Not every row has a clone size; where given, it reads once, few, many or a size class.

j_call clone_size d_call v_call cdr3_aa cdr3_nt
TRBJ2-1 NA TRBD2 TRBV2 CASSYGLADNNEQFF TGTGCCAGCAGTTACGGACTAGCGGACAACAATGAGCAGTTCTTC
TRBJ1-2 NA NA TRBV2 CASIQGGYGYTF TGTGCCAGCATCCAGGGAGGGTACGGCTACACCTTC
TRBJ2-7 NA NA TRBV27 CASSSEKGLSYEQYF TGTGCCAGCAGTTCAGAAAAGGGACTCTCCTACGAGCAGTACTTC
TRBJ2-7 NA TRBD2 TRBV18 CASSPPLAGAYEQYF TGTGCCAGCTCACCACCACTAGCGGGTGCCTACGAGCAGTACTTC
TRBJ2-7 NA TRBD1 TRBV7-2 CASSKDREREQYF TGTGCCAGCAGCAAGGACAGGGAGCGCGAGCAGTACTTC
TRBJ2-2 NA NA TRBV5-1 CASSLDRANTGELFF TGCGCCAGCAGCTTGGACAGGGCGAACACCGGGGAGCTGTTTTTT
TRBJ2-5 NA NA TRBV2 CASNRRGQETQYF TGTGCCAGCAACCGGAGGGGCCAGGAGACCCAGTACTTC
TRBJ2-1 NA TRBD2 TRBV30 CAWSLTSVTRFF TGTGCCTGGAGTTTGACTAGCGTAACGCGGTTCTTC
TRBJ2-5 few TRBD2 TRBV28 CASRDGLAGVRETQYF TGTGCCAGCAGGGACGGACTAGCGGGAGTTCGGGAGACCCAGTACTTC
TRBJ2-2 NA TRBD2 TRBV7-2 CASSLSAGGPGELFF TGTGCCAGCAGCTTGTCAGCGGGAGGGCCCGGGGAGCTGTTTTTT
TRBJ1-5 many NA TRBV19 CASTLEYGAGARQPQHF TGTGCCAGTACCCTAGAGTACGGAGCGGGGGCCAGACAGCCCCAGCATTTT
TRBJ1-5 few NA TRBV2 CASSGLGNQPQHF TGTGCCAGCAGTGGGCTCGGGAATCAGCCCCAGCATTTT
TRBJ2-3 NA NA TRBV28 CASSFWAPNTDTQYF TGTGCCAGCAGTTTCTGGGCTCCGAACACAGATACGCAGTATTTT
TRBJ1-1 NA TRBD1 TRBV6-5 CASLSTGLGTEAFF TGTGCCAGCCTCTCGACAGGGCTGGGAACTGAAGCTTTCTTT
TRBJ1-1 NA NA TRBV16 CASSLPQGGHTEAFF TGTGCCAGCAGCCTCCCTCAGGGCGGCCACACTGAAGCTTTCTTT
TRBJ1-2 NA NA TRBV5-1 CASSPGTYGYTF TGCGCCAGCAGTCCCGGGACATATGGCTACACCTTC
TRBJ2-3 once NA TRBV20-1 CSASRSSTDTQYF TGCAGTGCTAGTCGTTCCAGCACAGATACGCAGTATTTT
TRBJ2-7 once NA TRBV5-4 CASSTQGGTTYEQYF TGTGCCAGCAGCACACAGGGGGGGACAACCTACGAGCAGTACTTC
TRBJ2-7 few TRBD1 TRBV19 CASRQPGDRSEQYF TGTGCCAGTAGGCAACCTGGGGACAGATCCGAGCAGTACTTC
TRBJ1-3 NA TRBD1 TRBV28 CASEDRGPGNTIYF TGTGCCAGCGAGGACAGGGGGCCAGGAAACACCATATATTTT
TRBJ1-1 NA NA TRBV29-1 CSVERDGNTEAFF TGCAGCGTTGAGCGGGATGGGAACACTGAAGCTTTCTTT
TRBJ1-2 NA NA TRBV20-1 CRTGTRGYTF TGCAGAACAGGGACGAGGGGCTACACCTTC
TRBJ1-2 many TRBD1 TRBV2 CATAGGLGGYTF TGTGCCACTGCAGGGGGTTTAGGTGGCTACACCTTC
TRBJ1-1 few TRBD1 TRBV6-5 CASRDRQGDTEAFF TGTGCCAGCAGGGACCGACAGGGGGACACTGAAGCTTTCTTT
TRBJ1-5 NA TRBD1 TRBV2 CASKGAGQPQHF TGTGCCAGCAAGGGGGCGGGTCAGCCCCAGCATTTT
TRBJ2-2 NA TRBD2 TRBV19 CASSTRLAGANTGELFF TGTGCCAGTAGTACCAGGCTAGCGGGGGCGAACACCGGGGAGCTGTTTTTT
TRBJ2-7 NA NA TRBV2 CASSQPGLNTYEQYF TGTGCCAGCAGCCAGCCGGGACTGAATACCTACGAGCAGTACTTC
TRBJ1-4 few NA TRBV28 CASSFRGSGGVREKLFF TGTGCCAGCAGTTTCCGAGGCAGCGGGGGGGTCCGCGAAAAACTGTTTTTT
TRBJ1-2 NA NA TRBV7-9 CASSRRDTSNYGYTF TGTGCCAGCAGCCGCCGGGACACTTCTAACTATGGCTACACCTTC
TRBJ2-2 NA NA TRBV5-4 CASSSEPRRANTGELFF TGTGCCAGCAGCTCGGAACCTCGGAGGGCGAACACCGGGGAGCTGTTTTTT
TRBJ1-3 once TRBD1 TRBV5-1 CASSQQGSGNTIYF TGCGCCAGCAGCCAACAGGGGAGTGGAAACACCATATATTTT
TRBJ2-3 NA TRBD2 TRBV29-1 CSVRLAGGEDTQYF TGCAGCGTGAGACTAGCGGGAGGGGAAGATACGCAGTATTTT
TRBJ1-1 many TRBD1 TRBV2 CASSEGREQGSENTEAFF TGTGCCAGCAGTGAAGGGAGGGAACAGGGGTCGGAGAACACTGAAGCTTTCTTT
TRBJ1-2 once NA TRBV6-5 CASSYSTGSEAGYTF TGTGCCAGCAGTTACTCGACGGGGAGCGAGGCTGGCTACACCTTC
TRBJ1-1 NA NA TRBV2 CASTPREGTEAFF TGTGCCAGCACCCCGCGGGAGGGCACTGAAGCTTTCTTT
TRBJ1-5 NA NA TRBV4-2 CASSQDRGQGHQPQHF TGTGCCAGCAGCCAAGATAGGGGCCAGGGCCATCAGCCCCAGCATTTT
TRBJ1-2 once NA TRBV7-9 CASSSLQGLAYGYTF TGTGCCAGCAGCTCCCTGCAGGGTCTGGCCTATGGCTACACCTTC
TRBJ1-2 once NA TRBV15 CATSRDLWDKHGYTF TGTGCCACCAGCAGAGATCTGTGGGACAAGCATGGCTACACCTTC
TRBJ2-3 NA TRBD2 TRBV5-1 CASSQEPAGGTDTQYF TGCGCCAGCAGCCAAGAGCCAGCGGGAGGCACAGATACGCAGTATTTT